These 11 T cell receptor beta chains originate from one sample sequenced in a study of OX40 agonist ivuxolimab in advanced cancers. Library construction relied on the immunoSEQ multiplex PCR assay. In its TCRdb copy, this immuneACCESS table keeps in-frame sequences only and misses some clones. Where compared with another copy, unresolved V genes explain less than half of these, and the others have no known cause. Within this sample are about 60,000 clones, with about 90% of them counted one time only. The ten largest make up 16% of the sample. Sequencing was performed on CD4+ or CD8+ T cells sorted from blood, taken in a trial of the OX40 agonist ivuxolimab. These receptors all come from an adult with an advanced solid tumor such as melanoma, head and neck, liver or kidney cancer.

This rearrangement joins TRBV9 to TRBJ2-1; D could derive from TRBD1 or TRBD2 (5 bases each). This CDR3 is 14 amino acids long. Trimming left V 0 bases short and J 6 bases short, with 10 bases between. Germline V gene lookup returns CDR1 SGDLS and CDR2 YYNGEE. The CDR3 DNA is TGTGCCAGCAGCGTAGATTCAGGGAGCAATGAGCAGTTCTTC. Protein: CASSVDSGSNEQFF.

This clone was found a few times. The rearrangement joins TRBV27 to TRBJ1-1; a weak D match, TRBD1 (6 bases). CDR1 MNHEY and CDR2 SMNVEV come from the germline V gene (reference sequence). CDR3 length equals 16 residues. V was cut by 6 bases and J by 0 bases, with 17 bases left in between. CDR3 amino acids: CASSPWGGRMNTEAFF. CDR3 nucleotide sequence: TGTGCCAGCAGCCCCTGGGGGGGGCGCATGAACACTGAAGCTTTCTTT.

J is TRBJ2-7 and V is TRBV7-2; 8 nucleotides match TRBD1. The CDR3 spans 13 residues. The J segment lost 3 bases and the V segment lost 6 bases, leaving 4 bases of the junction unmatched. Germline V gives CDR1 SGHTA, CDR2 FQGNSA. The CDR3 DNA is TGTGCCAGCAGTGGGACAGGCATCTACGAGCAGTACTTC. This sequence encodes CASSGTGIYEQYF.

The chain uses TRBV2 and TRBJ2-1; D is unclear. V was trimmed by 6 bases and J by 4 bases, leaving 7 bases between them. This CDR3 has 12 amino acids. CDR1 is SNHLY and CDR2 is FYNNEI in the germline V gene. DNA of the CDR3: TGTGCCAGCAGGGTCTGGTACAATGAGCAGTTCTTC. Its protein is CASRVWYNEQFF.

The chain combines TRBV9 with TRBJ2-5; TRBD1 agrees at 8 bases. Per the germline V gene, CDR1 is SGDLS and CDR2 is YYNGEE. This CDR3 contains 13 residues. Trimming removed 3 bases from V and 4 bases from J; junction bases left unmatched: 2. The CDR3 here is CASSGDRIETQYF. CDR3 sequence (DNA): TGTGCCAGCAGCGGGGACAGGATAGAGACCCAGTACTTC. Full variable domain (missing parts from reference TRBV9 and TRBJ2-5): DSGVTQTPKHLITATGQRVTLRCSPRSGDLSVYWYQQSLDQGLQFLIQYYNGEERAKGNILERFSAQQFPDLHSELNLSSLELGDSALYFCASSGDRIETQYFGPGTRLLVL.

This clone is medium-sized within its sample. The chain has TRBV29-1 and TRBJ2-7; D is perhaps TRBD1 (6 bases). The CDR3 has 11 amino acids. Trimming removed 5 bases at V and 5 bases at J, with 10 bases between. Germline CDR1 SQVTM, CDR2 ANQGSEA. This chain's CDR3 is CSVWGLHEQYF. The CDR3, as DNA: TGCAGCGTTTGGGGGCTCCACGAGCAGTACTTC.

This clone was found once. V is TRBV30 and J is TRBJ1-5; D gene unclear. The CDR3 totals 13 residues. V lost 4 bases and J lost 3, with 10 bases in between. Germline V gene lookup returns CDR1 GTSNPN and CDR2 SVGIG (reference sequence). For the CDR3, the DNA is TGTGCCTGGACTTCCGGGGACAATCAGCCCCAGCATTTT. It encodes CAWTSGDNQPQHF. The variable domain in full, with the rest retrieved from reference TRBV30 and TRBJ1-5, is SQTIHQWPATLVQPVGSPLSLECTVEGTSNPNLYWYRQAAGRGLQLLFYSVGIGQISSEVPQNLSASRPQDRQFILSSKKLLLSDSGFYLCAWTSGDNQPQHFGDGTRLSIL.

This chain links TRBV7-2 with TRBJ2-3; D unresolved. The CDR3 spans 14 residues. Looked up from germline, CDR1 is SGHTA and CDR2 is FQGNSA. Deletions cut 5 bases from V and 11 bases from J, with 20 bases between. In DNA, the CDR3 is TGTGCCAGCAGCCGATCGAAAGTTAGATCGTGGCAGTATTTT. This gives the protein CASSRSKVRSWQYF.

The chain combines TRBV7-2 with TRBJ1-2; 8 bases map to TRBD1. Germline V CDR1 and CDR2: SGHTA, FQGNSA. CDR3 length equals 17 residues. J gave up 6 bases and V 5 bases, and 17 bases lay outside the gene matches. The DNA of the CDR3 is TGTGCCAGCAGCCCGGACAGGGTGTTAATAGCGTGGCATGGCTACACCTTC. It is translated as CASSPDRVLIAWHGYTF.

The chain employs TRBV28 and TRBJ2-7; 9 positions match TRBD1. V was clipped by 8 bases and J by 2 bases; unmatched bases: 1. Germline assignment: CDR1 MDHEN and CDR2 SYDVKM. The CDR3 extends over 12 amino acids. This CDR3 reads CASRDRAYEQYF. CDR3 DNA sequence: TGTGCCAGCCGGGACAGGGCCTACGAGCAGTACTTC.

The chain carries TRBV27 and TRBJ1-1, with D possibly TRBD1 on 5 matching bases. Between the trimmed V and J ends, which lost 5 bases and 3 bases, there was a span of 13 bases. CDR1 and CDR2 from the germline V gene are MNHEY and SMNVEV (reference sequence). This CDR3 spans 14 amino acids. The CDR3 nucleotides are TGTGCCAGCAGTAGGTTTGGGGGGGACACTGAAGCTTTCTTT. Translated, it gives CASSRFGGDTEAFF.